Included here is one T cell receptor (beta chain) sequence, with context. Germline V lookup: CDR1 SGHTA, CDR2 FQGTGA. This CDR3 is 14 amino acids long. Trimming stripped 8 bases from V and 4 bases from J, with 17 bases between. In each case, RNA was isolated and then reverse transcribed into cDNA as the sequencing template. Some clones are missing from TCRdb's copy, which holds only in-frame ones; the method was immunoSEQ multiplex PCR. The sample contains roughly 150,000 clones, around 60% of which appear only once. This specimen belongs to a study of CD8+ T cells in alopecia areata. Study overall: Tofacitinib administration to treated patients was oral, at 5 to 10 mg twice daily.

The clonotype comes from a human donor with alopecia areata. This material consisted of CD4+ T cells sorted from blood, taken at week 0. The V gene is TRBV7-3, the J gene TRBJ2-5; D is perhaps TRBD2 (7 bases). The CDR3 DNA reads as TGTGCCAGCGCTTTGGGGGGGCTGCCAGAGACCCAGTACTTC. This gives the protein CASALGGLPETQYF.